This T cell receptor (beta chain) was obtained from a study of OX40 agonist ivuxolimab in advanced cancers. Background on the study: Three dose-escalation patients had partial responses: one with hepatocellular carcinoma and two with cutaneous melanoma. Findings of the study overall: Dosing at 0.1 to 3.0 mg/kg was accompanied by clonal expansion of CD4+ and CD8+ blood T cells by week 6. Averaged across samples, CD8+ T cells carried more expanded clones than CD4+ did.

Remarks on this clone: The antigen remains unidentified.

Clones were sequenced by immunoSEQ multiplex PCR, and TCRdb holds only the in-frame ones, with some missing. The top ten clones hold 1.9% of a sample with 65,000 to 80,000 clones, about 86% of them seen once. This CDR3 is built from 15 residues. V was clipped by 3 bases and J by 0 bases, with 9 bases between them. CDR1 and CDR2 from the germline V gene are SGHTA and FQGNSA. J is TRBJ1-5 and V is TRBV7-2; no reliable D call. The material sequenced was CD4+ or CD8+ T cells sorted from blood, taken in a trial of the OX40 agonist ivuxolimab. The receptor was isolated from an adult with an advanced solid tumor such as melanoma, head and neck, liver or kidney cancer. CDR3 loop: CASSFRRGSNQPQHF. The CDR3 nucleotides are TGTGCCAGCAGCTTCAGGCGGGGTAGCAATCAGCCCCAGCATTTT.